This T cell receptor (beta chain) was documented in a study of T cells after yellow fever vaccination. General study points: On re-exposure, the response was weaker but peaked faster, at day 5 versus 15.

This clonotype was seen more than once but under ten times. Its antigen is still unknown. Trimming took off 8 bases at V and 1 base at J, with 14 bases between the two ends. There are 14 residues in the CDR3. Germline V CDR1 and CDR2: MNHEY, SVGAGI. TCRdb reprocessed the 5' RACE reads with MiXCR, giving one entry per CDR3 protein. In the table there are about 430,000 distinct CDR3 sequences, 15% to 20% of which are singletons. This sample comprised PBMCs, obtained before the yellow fever booster vaccination. The sequence derives from a man between 18 and 29 years old who received the YFV17D yellow fever vaccine. The J gene is TRBJ1-1, the V gene TRBV6-5, with D possibly matching TRBD1 (5 bases). DNA of the CDR3: TGTGCCAGCCATACCGGGACGGGGAACACTGAAGCTTTCTTT. Translation: CASHTGTGNTEAFF.